These T cell receptor beta chains were read from a single sample in a study of regulatory T cells. The assay was immunoSEQ multiplex PCR, and TCRdb's table has in-frame clones only and misses some. The data hold around 32,000 clones, with about 90% observed a single time. Specimen: conventional CD4+ T cells sorted from blood. The receptors come from a person aged 18 to 35 with CD3G deficiency. The CDR3 runs from the conserved cysteine through the conserved F or W. The order of the fields is V gene, J gene, CDR3 protein.

v_call: TRBV10-3
j_call: TRBJ2-7
cdr3_aa: CAISESTGQGQYF

v_call: TRBV5-1
j_call: TRBJ1-1
cdr3_aa: CASSPGTGNTEAFF

v_call: TRBV11-2
j_call: TRBJ1-3
cdr3_aa: CASSLDPPWGAVGTIYF

v_call: TRBV7-9
j_call: TRBJ2-7
cdr3_aa: CASSRMGTGGSEQYF

v_call: TRBV5-1
j_call: TRBJ2-3
cdr3_aa: CASSLGLAGVTDTQYF

v_call: TRBV7-8
j_call: TRBJ2-1
cdr3_aa: CASSFYPTSNNEQFF

v_call: TRBV5-6
j_call: TRBJ1-1
cdr3_aa: CASSFGDRGRAEAFF

v_call: TRBV4-1
j_call: TRBJ2-5
cdr3_aa: CASSLQRGEETQYF

v_call: TRBV6-1
j_call: TRBJ1-5
cdr3_aa: CASSERGQGNQPQHF

v_call: TRBV5-1
j_call: TRBJ2-2
cdr3_aa: CASSPTSHTGELFF

v_call: TRBV6-1
j_call: TRBJ1-3
cdr3_aa: CASSTPWDRRNTIYF

v_call: TRBV5-4
j_call: TRBJ1-5
cdr3_aa: CASSLGDQPQHF

v_call: TRBV18
j_call: TRBJ1-2
cdr3_aa: CASSPGALNYGYTF

v_call: TRBV6-6
j_call: TRBJ1-2
cdr3_aa: CASSYGRKVLYGYTF

v_call: TRBV6-1
j_call: TRBJ2-2
cdr3_aa: CASRGRGANTGELFF

v_call: TRBV10-2
j_call: TRBJ1-5
cdr3_aa: CASSGPGTGVRGNQPQHF

v_call: TRBV6-5
j_call: TRBJ1-4
cdr3_aa: CASSSAQGPNEKLFF

v_call: TRBV18
j_call: TRBJ1-2
cdr3_aa: CASSPDRNYGYTF

v_call: TRBV18
j_call: TRBJ1-4
cdr3_aa: CASSREDRGEKLFF

v_call: TRBV5-1
j_call: TRBJ1-1
cdr3_aa: CASSVTTGGTEAFF

v_call: TRBV9
j_call: TRBJ2-5
cdr3_aa: CASSETSGGLQETQYF

v_call: TRBV10-3
j_call: TRBJ2-7
cdr3_aa: CAIREGREDMAEQYF

v_call: TRBV5-5
j_call: TRBJ1-2
cdr3_aa: CASRYGTGDSYGYTF

v_call: TRBV27
j_call: TRBJ2-2
cdr3_aa: CASSLRGYTGELFF